This is a list of T cell receptor beta chains from one sample in a study of T cells in Graves' hyperthyroidism and ophthalmopathy. A single record per CDR3 protein comes from TCRdb applying MiXCR to the multiplex PCR reads. The sample has around 620,000 distinct CDR3 sequences, about 14% seen once. The specimen was blood. Every receptor here comes from a woman between 18 and 30 years old with Graves' ophthalmopathy. CDR3s include the opening cysteine and the closing phenylalanine or tryptophan. The order of the fields is clone size, D gene, J gene, V gene, CDR3 DNA, CDR3 protein. A D gene is named only where the DNA matches it firmly. Some rows have no size entry. The others give once, few or many, or a class for an expanded clone.

>many|-|TRBJ2-2|TRBV20-1
TGCAGTGCTAGACCGGTCACCCGGCCCGGGGAGCTGTTTTTT
CSARPVTRPGELFF
>few|-|TRBJ1-4|TRBV9
TGTGCCAGCAGCTCTCAGGGCGGCGGTGAAAAACTGTTTTTT
CASSSQGGGEKLFF
>-|-|TRBJ1-5|TRBV11-2
TGTGCCAGCAGCTCACCTCGGGGTCGGGGGGGTCAGCCCCAGCATTTT
CASSSPRGRGGQPQHF
>-|-|TRBJ1-2|TRBV7-9
TGTGCCAGCTCTAACCGGGATTCCAACTATGGCTACACCTTC
CASSNRDSNYGYTF
>-|TRBD2|TRBJ2-1|TRBV27
TGTGCCAGCAGTAGCGGACTAGCGGGAGTGATATACAATGAGCAGTTCTTC
CASSSGLAGVIYNEQFF
>many|-|TRBJ2-1|TRBV2
TGTGCCAGCAGGCGGGGCGGGATCGAGGGGAATGAGCAGTTCTTC
CASRRGGIEGNEQFF
>few|TRBD2|TRBJ2-4|TRBV4-1
TGCGCCAGCAGCGTCACTAGCGGGAGGAAAAACATTCAGTACTTC
CASSVTSGRKNIQYF
>-|TRBD1|TRBJ1-2|TRBV6-5
TGTGCCAGCAGTTCTAGGGGCAGGGGGCATTATGGCTACACCTTC
CASSSRGRGHYGYTF
>-|TRBD2|TRBJ2-5|TRBV5-1
TGCGCCAGCAGATGGACTAGCGGCCAAGAGACCCAGTACTTC
CASRWTSGQETQYF
>once|TRBD1|TRBJ2-5|TRBV7-2
TGTGCCAGCACCCGGGCCGGGACAGGGGGAGAGACCCAGTACTTC
CASTRAGTGGETQYF
>many|TRBD1|TRBJ2-1|TRBV28
TGTGCCAGCAGTTTAGGGACAGGGGCTCTGAATGAGCAGTTCTTC
CASSLGTGALNEQFF
>-|TRBD2|TRBJ2-7|TRBV29-1
TGCAGCGTTGGATCTGGGAGGGCGGACTACGAGCAGTACTTC
CSVGSGRADYEQYF
>many|-|TRBJ2-5|TRBV29-1
TGCAGCGTTGACCTCCAAGGGACCCAAGAGACCCAGTACTTC
CSVDLQGTQETQYF
>few|-|TRBJ2-7|TRBV7-9
TGTGCCAGCAGCTTAACTCAGGGCGTGCAGTACTTC
CASSLTQGVQYF
>many|TRBD1|TRBJ2-3|TRBV24-1
TGTGCCACCAGTGATCATACCGGGACAGGGTTTAGCACAGATACGCAGTATTTT
CATSDHTGTGFSTDTQYF
>many|TRBD2|TRBJ2-7|TRBV5-5
TGTGCCAGCAGCTTTAGGGGGACTAGCGACTACGAGCAGTACTTC
CASSFRGTSDYEQYF
>-|TRBD2|TRBJ2-5|TRBV7-9
TGTGCCAGCAGCTTAGAATCTCTAGCGGGAGTTAAAGAGGCCCAGTACTTC
CASSLESLAGVKEAQYF
>many|TRBD1|TRBJ1-2|TRBV5-1
TGCGCCAGCCCCAGGGGGATAAACTATGGCTACACCTTC
CASPRGINYGYTF
>few|-|TRBJ2-5|TRBV3-2
TGTGCCAGCAGCCAAGATCGAGTGGCCTTTAACCAAGAGACCCAGTACTTC
CASSQDRVAFNQETQYF
>-|-|TRBJ1-6|TRBV6-1
TGTGCCAGCAGTCTCACCGGGACGGGGATTGGGGGGGTTTCACCCCTCCACTTT
CASSLTGTGIGGVSPLHF
>many|TRBD2|TRBJ2-7|TRBV29-1
TGCAGCGTTGACGGGGCGGGCGGGAGCTCCTACGAGCAGTACTTC
CSVDGAGGSSYEQYF
>many|-|TRBJ2-1|TRBV7-2
TGTGCCAGCAGCCGCAAAACGTGGCTCACCTCCTACAATGAGCAGTTCTTC
CASSRKTWLTSYNEQFF
>many|TRBD1|TRBJ2-7|TRBV6-1
TGTGCCAGCAGTCCACAGGGGAACCCCTACGAGCAGTACTTC
CASSPQGNPYEQYF
>many|-|TRBJ2-2|TRBV7-9
TGTGCCAGCAGCCCAGCAGGCACCGGGGAGCTGTTTTTT
CASSPAGTGELFF
>few|-|TRBJ2-7|TRBV28
TGTGCCAGCAGCCCCGACAGGATCGGCTCCTACGAGCAGTACTTC
CASSPDRIGSYEQYF
>-|TRBD2|TRBJ2-1|TRBV6-1
TGTGCCAGCAGCCGGACGGGACTAGCGGGAGCCAATGGGCAGTTCTTC
CASSRTGLAGANGQFF
>many|TRBD1|TRBJ1-5|TRBV7-8
TGTGCCAGCAGCTTAGCGCAGGGGGGCCTTAGCAATCAGCCCCAGCATTTT
CASSLAQGGLSNQPQHF
>many|TRBD2|TRBJ2-7|TRBV28
TGTGCCAGCAGCCCGGGGACTAGCGGGAGTTATTCCTACGAGCAGTACTTC
CASSPGTSGSYSYEQYF
>many|TRBD2|TRBJ2-7|TRBV12-3/TRBV12-4
TGTGCCAGCAGTTCAATGACTAGCGGGAGGGCATCGGGATACGAGCAGTACTTC
CASSSMTSGRASGYEQYF
>many|-|TRBJ2-1|TRBV7-9
TGTGCCAGCAGTTTCTACAATGAGCAGTTCTTC
CASSFYNEQFF
>-|TRBD1|TRBJ2-3|TRBV19
TGTGCCAGTAGTACGACAGGGGGCTCGTATAGCACAGATACGCAGTATTTT
CASSTTGGSYSTDTQYF
>few|-|TRBJ2-1|TRBV9
TGTGCCAGCAGCGTAGGTAAGGGAGATGAGCAGTTCTTC
CASSVGKGDEQFF
>-|TRBD1|TRBJ1-1|TRBV7-6
TGTGCCAGCAGTTCACAGGGGGGACAGATGAACACTGAAGCTTTCTTT
CASSSQGGQMNTEAFF
>few|-|TRBJ1-1|TRBV10-3
TGTGCCATCAGTGATAATGTTGCTGAAGCTTTCTTT
CAISDNVAEAFF
>-|-|TRBJ1-2|TRBV25-1
TGTGCCAGCAGTGAAATCTCGGCCGGGGACTATGGCTACACCTTC
CASSEISAGDYGYTF
>few|-|TRBJ2-2|TRBV27
TGTGCCAGCAGTTTATATAGGGTTGGCACCGGGGAGCTGTTTTTT
CASSLYRVGTGELFF
>many|-|TRBJ1-3|TRBV30
TGTGCCTGGAGTGTATGGGTAACCTCTGGAAACACCATATATTTT
CAWSVWVTSGNTIYF
>many|TRBD1|TRBJ1-5|TRBV20-1
TGCAGTGCTAGAGTGTGGGGGGGCAGACAGGGACCCAATCAGCCCCAGCATTTT
CSARVWGGRQGPNQPQHF
>many|-|TRBJ2-3|TRBV3-1
TGTGCCAGCAGCCAAGATCGGGACTCTATCACGACAGATACGCAGTATTTT
CASSQDRDSITTDTQYF
>many|-|TRBJ2-1|TRBV11-3
TGTGCCAGCAGCTTAGTGGGGGAGGTGGGGTACAATGAGCAGTTCTTC
CASSLVGEVGYNEQFF
>-|-|TRBJ2-5|TRBV7-9
TGTGCCAGCAGCCCACTTAGGCAGGGTGGGGAGACCCAGTACTTC
CASSPLRQGGETQYF
>many|TRBD2|TRBJ2-1|TRBV11-3
TGTGCCAGCAGCTTAATCGGCGGGAGCTCCTACAATGAGCAGTTCTTC
CASSLIGGSSYNEQFF
>-|TRBD2|TRBJ2-1|TRBV5-8
TGTGCCAGCAGGCGACTAGCGGGAGGATACAATGAGCAGTTCTTC
CASRRLAGGYNEQFF
>few|-|TRBJ2-7|TRBV5-1
TGCGCCAGCAGCTCGGACAGTCTCCGCTACGAGCAGTACTTC
CASSSDSLRYEQYF
>few|TRBD1|TRBJ2-2|TRBV12-5
TGTGCTAGTGGTTTGGTACAGCACAGGGGGCGGTTATTTCCGCCGAACACCGGGGAGCTGTTTTTT
CASGLVQHRGRLFPPNTGELFF
>many|-|TRBJ2-5|TRBV28
TGTGCCAGCAGTTTATGGTCGCGGCCCCCCCAAGAGACCCAGTACTTC
CASSLWSRPPQETQYF
>-|-|TRBJ1-1|TRBV6-1
TGTGCCACCAAAACCCTCCAGGGCACTGAAGCTTTCTTT
CATKTLQGTEAFF
>many|-|TRBJ1-1|TRBV12-3/TRBV12-4
TGTGCCAGCAGTTTAGGAAGGGCAACCACTGAAGCTTTCTTT
CASSLGRATTEAFF
>many|-|TRBJ1-1|TRBV20-1
TGCAGTGCTAGAGATTATTCAGGGTTCGGAGCTGAAGCTTTCTTT
CSARDYSGFGAEAFF
>few|-|TRBJ2-3|TRBV4-1
TGCGCCAGTGAAGGGAGATCCCCCACAGATACGCAGTATTTT
CASEGRSPTDTQYF
>many|TRBD2|TRBJ2-1|TRBV5-1
TGCGCCAGCAGCTGGGGGGCTAGCGGGAGTGACAATGAGCAGTTCTTC
CASSWGASGSDNEQFF
>many|-|TRBJ1-1|TRBV6-6
TGTGCCAGCAGTTACGAAGGGGGGAACACTGAAGCTTTCTTT
CASSYEGGNTEAFF
>many|-|TRBJ1-5|TRBV3-1
TGTGCCAGCAGCCAAGATCAGGGTAGCAATCAGCCCCAGCATTTT
CASSQDQGSNQPQHF
>many|-|TRBJ1-1|TRBV6-1
TGTGCCAGCAGCGTCACGCGGCAGCTCGGAACTGAAGCTTTCTTT
CASSVTRQLGTEAFF
>-|-|TRBJ2-4|TRBV6-2/TRBV6-3
TGTACCAGCAGTGCAGACAGTTGGGGGAACATTCAGTACTTC
CTSSADSWGNIQYF
>few|-|TRBJ2-7|TRBV12-5
TGTGCTAGTGGTTTTCGAGTCAGGAGCTCCTACGAGCAGTACTTC
CASGFRVRSSYEQYF
>many|-|TRBJ2-3|TRBV12-3/TRBV12-4
TGTGCCAGCAGTTTTACTGGGCTGTCCCTCACAGATACGCAGTATTTT
CASSFTGLSLTDTQYF
>many|-|TRBJ1-1|TRBV9
TGTGCCAGCAGTAACCTACAGGGGAACACTGAAGCTTTCTTT
CASSNLQGNTEAFF
>-|-|TRBJ2-3|TRBV20-1
TGCAGTGCTAACCCAGTCTCGGTGCCTGGCACAGATACGCAGTATTTT
CSANPVSVPGTDTQYF
>many|TRBD1|TRBJ2-7|TRBV20-1
TGCAGTGCTAGAGGGACCCGGGACAGTCGATACGAGCAGTACTTC
CSARGTRDSRYEQYF